The T cell receptor beta chain described here comes from a study of blood T cell repertoires in COVID-19. Measured with immunoSEQ multiplex PCR; TCRdb has only the in-frame clones, and not every one. The data show fewer than 110,000 clones, with about 80% seen just once and roughly 4% held by the top ten. This clone was seen once. The germline CDR1 and CDR2 sequences are SGHNT and YYREEE (reference sequence). V was clipped by 4 bases and J by 8 bases, with 12 bases between them. The CDR3 has 12 amino acids. The sample taken for sequencing was peripheral blood. This chain uses TRBV5-4 with TRBJ1-1; D is ambiguous. This TCR was recovered from a man between 65 and 85 years old with acute or convalescent COVID-19. The DNA for the CDR3 is TGTGCCAGCAGCCCCCCCCACAGAGAAGCTTTCTTT. Residues: CASSPPHREAFF. Drawing the rest from reference TRBV5-4 and TRBJ1-1, the complete variable domain is ETGVTQSPTHLIKTRGQQVTLRCSSQSGHNTVSWYQQALGQGPQFIFQYYREEENGRGNFPPRFSGLQFPNYSSELNVNALELDDSALYLCASSPPHREAFFGQGTRLTVV.